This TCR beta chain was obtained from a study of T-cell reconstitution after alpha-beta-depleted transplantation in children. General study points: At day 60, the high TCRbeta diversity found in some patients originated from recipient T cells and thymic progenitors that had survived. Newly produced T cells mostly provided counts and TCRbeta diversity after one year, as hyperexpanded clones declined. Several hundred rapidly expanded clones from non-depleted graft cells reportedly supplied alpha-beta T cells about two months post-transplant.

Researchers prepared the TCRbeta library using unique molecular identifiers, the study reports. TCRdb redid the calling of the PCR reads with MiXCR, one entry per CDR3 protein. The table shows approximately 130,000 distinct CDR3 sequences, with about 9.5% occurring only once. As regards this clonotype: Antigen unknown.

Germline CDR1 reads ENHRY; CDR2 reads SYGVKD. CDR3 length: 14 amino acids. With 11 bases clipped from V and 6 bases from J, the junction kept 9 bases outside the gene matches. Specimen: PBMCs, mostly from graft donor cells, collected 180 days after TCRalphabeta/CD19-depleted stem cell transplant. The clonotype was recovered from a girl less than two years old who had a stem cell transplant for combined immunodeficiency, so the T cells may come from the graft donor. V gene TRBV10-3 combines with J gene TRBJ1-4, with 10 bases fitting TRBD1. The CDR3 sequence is CAVQPDRGDEKLFF. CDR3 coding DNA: TGTGCCGTACAACCGGACAGGGGGGATGAAAAACTGTTTTTT.